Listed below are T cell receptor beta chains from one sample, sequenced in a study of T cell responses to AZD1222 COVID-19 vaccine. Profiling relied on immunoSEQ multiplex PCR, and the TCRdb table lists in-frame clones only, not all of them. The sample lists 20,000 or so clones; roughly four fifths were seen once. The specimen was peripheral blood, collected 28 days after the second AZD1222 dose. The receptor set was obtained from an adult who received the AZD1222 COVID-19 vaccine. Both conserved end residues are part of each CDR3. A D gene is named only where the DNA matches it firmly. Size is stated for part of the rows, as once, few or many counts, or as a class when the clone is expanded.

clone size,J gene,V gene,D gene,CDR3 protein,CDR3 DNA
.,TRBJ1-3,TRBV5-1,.,CASSLDLQKSGNTIYF,TGCGCCAGCAGCTTGGACCTACAGAAATCTGGAAACACCATATATTTT
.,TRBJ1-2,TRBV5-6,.,CASSALVKSQGNYGYTF,TGTGCCAGCAGCGCCCTGGTTAAGTCCCAGGGGAACTATGGCTACACCTTC
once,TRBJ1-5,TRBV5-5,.,CASSFNSGGNQPQHF,TGTGCCAGCAGCTTCAATTCCGGAGGCAATCAGCCCCAGCATTTT
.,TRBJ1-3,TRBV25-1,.,CASSQTTGNTIYF,TGTGCCAGCAGTCAGACGACCGGAAACACCATATATTTT
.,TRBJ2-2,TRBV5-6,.,CASSLGLVNTGELFF,TGTGCCAGCAGCTTGGGGCTAGTGAACACCGGGGAGCTGTTTTTT
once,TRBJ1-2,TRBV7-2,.,CASSLDWGGTQYGYTF,TGTGCCAGCAGCTTAGATTGGGGGGGGACCCAATATGGCTACACCTTC
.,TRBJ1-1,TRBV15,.,CATSTGTNTEAFF,TGTGCCACCAGCACTGGGACCAACACTGAAGCTTTCTTT
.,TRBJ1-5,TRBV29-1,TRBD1,CSVETGGRGNQPQHF,TGCAGCGTCGAGACAGGGGGCCGGGGCAATCAGCCCCAGCATTTT
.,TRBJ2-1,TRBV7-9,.,CASSFGLVGHEQFF,TGTGCCAGCAGCTTTGGTCTAGTTGGGCATGAGCAGTTCTTC
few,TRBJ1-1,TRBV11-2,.,CASSLGRRVYMNTEAFF,TGTGCCAGCAGCTTAGGCCGAAGGGTATACATGAACACTGAAGCTTTCTTT
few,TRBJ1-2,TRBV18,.,CASSPTPYGYTF,TGTGCCAGCTCACCAACACCCTATGGCTACACCTTC
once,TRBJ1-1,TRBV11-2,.,CASSLEFGKTNTEAFF,TGTGCCAGCAGCTTAGAATTCGGGAAAACGAACACTGAAGCTTTCTTT
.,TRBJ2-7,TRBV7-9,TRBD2,CASVGAGANSYEQYF,TGTGCCAGCGTTGGGGCGGGAGCTAACTCCTACGAGCAGTACTTC
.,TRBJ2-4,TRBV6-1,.,CASSEPDARIRVAKNIQYF,TGTGCCAGCAGTGAACCCGATGCAAGGATACGGGTAGCCAAAAACATTCAGTACTTC
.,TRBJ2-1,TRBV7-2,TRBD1,CASSFGTGVDEQFF,TGTGCCAGCAGCTTCGGGACAGGGGTGGATGAGCAGTTCTTC
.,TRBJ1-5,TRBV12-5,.,CASGLVRLPRGNSNQPQHF,TGTGCTAGTGGTTTGGTACGGCTCCCCCGGGGGAATAGCAATCAGCCCCAGCATTTT
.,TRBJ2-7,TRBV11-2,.,CASSPPLGRGGYEQYF,TGTGCCAGCAGCCCGCCCTTGGGCAGGGGTGGTTACGAGCAGTACTTC
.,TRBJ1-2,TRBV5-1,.,CASSLGDGTSRGYTF,TGCGCCAGCAGCTTGGGCGACGGAACTAGCCGGGGCTACACCTTC
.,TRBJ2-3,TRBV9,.,CASSGRSSADTQYF,TGTGCCAGCAGTGGACGGAGTTCTGCAGATACGCAGTATTTT
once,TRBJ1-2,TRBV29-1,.,CSVDKVGYGYTF,TGCAGCGTTGACAAGGTTGGCTATGGCTACACCTTC
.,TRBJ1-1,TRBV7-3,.,CASGKGRNTEAFF,TGTGCCAGCGGAAAAGGCAGGAACACTGAAGCTTTCTTT
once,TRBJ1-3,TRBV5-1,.,CASSGTSSGNTIYF,TGCGCCAGCAGCGGGACTAGCTCTGGAAACACCATATATTTT
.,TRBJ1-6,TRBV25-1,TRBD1,CASSEWERGLDSPLHF,TGTGCCAGCAGTGAATGGGAGAGGGGGCTGGATTCACCCCTCCACTTT
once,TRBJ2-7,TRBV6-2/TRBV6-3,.,CASSYPVVARRYEQYF,TGTGCCAGCAGTTACCCGGTGGTAGCACGGCGATACGAGCAGTACTTC
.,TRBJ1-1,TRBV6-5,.,CASREAGVNTEAFF,TGTGCCAGCAGGGAGGCGGGTGTTAACACTGAAGCTTTCTTT
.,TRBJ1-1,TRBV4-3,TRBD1,CASSPEGTGGLGTEAFF,TGCGCCAGCAGCCCCGAGGGGACAGGGGGCTTGGGGACTGAAGCTTTCTTT